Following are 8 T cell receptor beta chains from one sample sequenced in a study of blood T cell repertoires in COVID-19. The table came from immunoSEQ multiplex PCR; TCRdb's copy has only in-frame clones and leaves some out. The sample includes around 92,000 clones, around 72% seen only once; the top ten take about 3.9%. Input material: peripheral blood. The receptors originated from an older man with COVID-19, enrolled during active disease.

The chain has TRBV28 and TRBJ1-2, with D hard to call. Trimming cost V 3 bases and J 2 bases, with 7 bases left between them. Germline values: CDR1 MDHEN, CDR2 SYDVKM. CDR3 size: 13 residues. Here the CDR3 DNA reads TGTGCCAGCAGTTTTGGAGGGAACTATGGCTACACCTTC. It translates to CASSFGGNYGYTF.

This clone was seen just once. CDR3 in amino acids: CASSEPGTHNEQFF. In nucleotides, the CDR3 is TGTGCCAGCAGTGAACCCGGGACTCACAATGAGCAGTTCTTC. The rearrangement links TRBV25-1 to TRBJ2-1; weak D call: TRBD2 (6 bases). Germline assignment: CDR1 MGHDK and CDR2 SYGVNS. This CDR3 region has 14 residues. The V gene lost 2 bases and the J gene lost 5 bases, with 10 bases spanning the gap.

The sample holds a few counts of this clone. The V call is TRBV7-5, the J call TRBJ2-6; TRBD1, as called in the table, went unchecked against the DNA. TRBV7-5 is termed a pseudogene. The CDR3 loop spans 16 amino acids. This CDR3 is CARSCETVPGANVLTF. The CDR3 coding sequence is TGTGCCAGAAGCTGCGAGACAGTCCCCGGGGCCAACGTCCTGACTTTC.

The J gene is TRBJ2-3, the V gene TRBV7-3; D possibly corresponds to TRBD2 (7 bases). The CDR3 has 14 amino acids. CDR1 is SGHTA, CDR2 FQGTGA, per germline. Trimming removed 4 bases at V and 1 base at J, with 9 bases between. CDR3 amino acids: CASSSGGGTDTQYF. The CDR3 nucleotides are TGTGCCAGCAGCTCGGGGGGCGGCACAGATACGCAGTATTTT.

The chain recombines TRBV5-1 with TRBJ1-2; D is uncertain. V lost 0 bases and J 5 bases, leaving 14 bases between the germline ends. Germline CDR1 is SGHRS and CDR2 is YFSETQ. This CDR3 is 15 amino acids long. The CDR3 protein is CASSLGPGFGYGYTF. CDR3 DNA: TGCGCCAGCAGCTTGGGGCCCGGGTTTGGTTATGGCTACACCTTC.

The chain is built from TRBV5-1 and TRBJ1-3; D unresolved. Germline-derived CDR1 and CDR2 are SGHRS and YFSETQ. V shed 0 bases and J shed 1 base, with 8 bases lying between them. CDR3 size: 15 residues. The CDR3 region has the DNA TGCGCCAGCAGCTTGGGAGGAGTTTCTGGAAACACCATATATTTT. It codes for CASSLGGVSGNTIYF.

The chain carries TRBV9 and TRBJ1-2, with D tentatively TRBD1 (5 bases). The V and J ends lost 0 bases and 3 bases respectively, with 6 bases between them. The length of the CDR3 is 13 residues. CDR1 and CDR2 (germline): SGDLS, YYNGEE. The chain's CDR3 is CASSVGGDYGYTF. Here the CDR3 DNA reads TGTGCCAGCAGCGTAGGGGGGGACTATGGCTACACCTTC. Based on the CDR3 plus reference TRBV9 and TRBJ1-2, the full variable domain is DSGVTQTPKHLITATGQRVTLRCSPRSGDLSVYWYQQSLDQGLQFLIQYYNGEERAKGNILERFSAQQFPDLHSELNLSSLELGDSALYFCASSVGGDYGYTFGSGTRLTVV.

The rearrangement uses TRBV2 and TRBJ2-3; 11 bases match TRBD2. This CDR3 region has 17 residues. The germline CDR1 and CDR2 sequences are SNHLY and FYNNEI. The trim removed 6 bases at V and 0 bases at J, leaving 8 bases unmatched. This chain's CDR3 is CASSHWTSGPSTDTQYF. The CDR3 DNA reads TGTGCCAGCAGCCACTGGACTAGCGGGCCTAGCACAGATACGCAGTATTTT.